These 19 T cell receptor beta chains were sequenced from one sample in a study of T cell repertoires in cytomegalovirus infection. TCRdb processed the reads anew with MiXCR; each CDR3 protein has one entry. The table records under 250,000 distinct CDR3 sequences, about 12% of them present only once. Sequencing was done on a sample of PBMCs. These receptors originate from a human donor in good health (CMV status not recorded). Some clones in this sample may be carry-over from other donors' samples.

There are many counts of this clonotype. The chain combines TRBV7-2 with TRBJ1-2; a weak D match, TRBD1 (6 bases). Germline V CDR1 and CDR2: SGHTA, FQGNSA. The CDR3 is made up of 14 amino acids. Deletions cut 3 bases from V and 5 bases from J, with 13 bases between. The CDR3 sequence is CASSLWATGYGYTF. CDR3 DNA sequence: TGTGCCAGCAGCTTGTGGGCGACAGGATATGGCTACACCTTC.

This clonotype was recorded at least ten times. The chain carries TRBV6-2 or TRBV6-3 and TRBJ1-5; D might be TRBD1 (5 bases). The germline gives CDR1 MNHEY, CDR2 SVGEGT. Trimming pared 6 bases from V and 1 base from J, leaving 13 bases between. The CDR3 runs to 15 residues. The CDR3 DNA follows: TGTGCCAGCAGACAGGCGGGCGGGAGCAATCAGCCCCAGCATTTT. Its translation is CASRQAGGSNQPQHF.

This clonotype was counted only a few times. CDR3 region: CAWNTGTPNTGELFF. The CDR3 region has the DNA TGTGCCTGGAATACGGGGACCCCGAACACCGGGGAGCTGTTTTTT. The V gene is TRBV30, the J gene TRBJ2-2, with D possibly called TRBD1 or TRBD2 (5 bases each). This CDR3 has 15 residues. CDR1 and CDR2 (germline): GTSNPN, SVGIG (reference sequence). The V and J ends lost 4 bases and 0 bases respectively, with 12 bases between them.

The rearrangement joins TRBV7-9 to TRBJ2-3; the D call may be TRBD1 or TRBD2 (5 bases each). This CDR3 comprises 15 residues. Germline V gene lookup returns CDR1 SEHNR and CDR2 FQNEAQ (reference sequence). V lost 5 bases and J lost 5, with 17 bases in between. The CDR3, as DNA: TGTGCCAGCAGCCACAACAGGCCGGCGGGAGATACGCAGTATTTT. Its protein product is CASSHNRPAGDTQYF.

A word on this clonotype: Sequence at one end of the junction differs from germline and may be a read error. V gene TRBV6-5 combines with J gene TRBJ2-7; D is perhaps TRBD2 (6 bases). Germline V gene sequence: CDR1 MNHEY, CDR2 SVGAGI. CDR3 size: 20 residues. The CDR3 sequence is CASSYQGSGRGILSSYEQCF. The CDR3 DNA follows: TGTGCCAGCAGTTACCAGGGATCGGGGCGCGGGATTCTTAGCTCCTACGAGCAGTGCTTC.

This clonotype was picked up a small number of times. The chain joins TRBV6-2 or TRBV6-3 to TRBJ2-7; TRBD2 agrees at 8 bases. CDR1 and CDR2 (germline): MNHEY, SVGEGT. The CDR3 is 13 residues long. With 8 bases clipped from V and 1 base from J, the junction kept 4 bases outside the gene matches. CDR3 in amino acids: CASGLAASYEQYF. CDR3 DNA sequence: TGTGCCAGCGGACTAGCTGCGTCCTACGAGCAGTACTTC.

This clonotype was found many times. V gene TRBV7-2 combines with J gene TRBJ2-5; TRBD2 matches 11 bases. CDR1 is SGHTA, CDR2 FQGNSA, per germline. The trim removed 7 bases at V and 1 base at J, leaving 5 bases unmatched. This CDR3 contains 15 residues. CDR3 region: CASIRLAGIQETQYF. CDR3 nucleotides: TGTGCCAGCATTCGACTAGCGGGGATCCAAGAGACCCAGTACTTC. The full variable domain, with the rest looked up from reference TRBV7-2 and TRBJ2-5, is GAGVSQSPSNKVTEKGKDVELRCDPISGHTALYWYRQSLGQGLEFLIYFQGNSAPDKSGLPSDRFSAERTGGSVSTLTIQRTQQEDSAVYLCASIRLAGIQETQYFGPGTRLLVL.

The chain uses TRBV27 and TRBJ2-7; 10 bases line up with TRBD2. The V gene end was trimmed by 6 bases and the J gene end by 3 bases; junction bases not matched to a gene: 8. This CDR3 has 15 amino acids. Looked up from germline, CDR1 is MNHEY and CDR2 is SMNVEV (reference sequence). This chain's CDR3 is CASRRGGLADYEQYF. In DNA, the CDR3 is TGTGCCAGCAGAAGGGGCGGACTAGCGGACTACGAGCAGTACTTC.

The CDR3 bases are TGTGCCATCACCAGGGCCAGAGAGGAGACCCAGTACTTC. Protein: CAITRAREETQYF. This sequence joins TRBV10-3 and TRBJ2-5; D is possibly TRBD1 (5 bases). From germline, CDR1 is ENHRY and CDR2 SYGVKD. The CDR3 loop spans 13 amino acids. Trimming removed 7 bases from V and 5 bases from J, with 14 bases in between.

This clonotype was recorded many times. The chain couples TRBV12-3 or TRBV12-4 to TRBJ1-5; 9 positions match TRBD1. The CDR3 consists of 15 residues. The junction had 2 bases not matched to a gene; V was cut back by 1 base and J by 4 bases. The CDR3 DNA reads TGTGCCAGCAGTTTAGGAGGACAGGGGAATCAGCCCCAGCATTTT. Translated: CASSLGGQGNQPQHF.

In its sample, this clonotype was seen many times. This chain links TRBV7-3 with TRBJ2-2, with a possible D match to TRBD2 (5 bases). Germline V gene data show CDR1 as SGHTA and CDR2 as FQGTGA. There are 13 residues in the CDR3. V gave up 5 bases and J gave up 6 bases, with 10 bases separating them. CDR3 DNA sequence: TGTGCCAGCAGCCTGTATAGCGCCGGGGAGCTGTTTTTT. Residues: CASSLYSAGELFF.

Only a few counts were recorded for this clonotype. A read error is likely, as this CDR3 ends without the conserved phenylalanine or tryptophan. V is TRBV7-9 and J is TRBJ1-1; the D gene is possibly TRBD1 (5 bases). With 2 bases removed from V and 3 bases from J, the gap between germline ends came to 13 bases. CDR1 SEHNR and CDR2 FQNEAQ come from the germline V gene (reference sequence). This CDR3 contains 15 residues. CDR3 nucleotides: TGTGCCAGCAGCTTAAGGCAGGGTCGTGACACTGAAGCTTTCTCT. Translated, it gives CASSLRQGRDTEAFS.

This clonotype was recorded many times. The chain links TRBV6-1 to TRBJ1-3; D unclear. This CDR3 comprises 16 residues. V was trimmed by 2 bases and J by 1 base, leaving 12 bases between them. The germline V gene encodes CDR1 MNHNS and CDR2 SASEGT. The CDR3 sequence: CASSETGRRSGNTIYF. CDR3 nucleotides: TGTGCCAGCAGTGAAACCGGACGGAGGTCTGGAAACACCATATATTTT.

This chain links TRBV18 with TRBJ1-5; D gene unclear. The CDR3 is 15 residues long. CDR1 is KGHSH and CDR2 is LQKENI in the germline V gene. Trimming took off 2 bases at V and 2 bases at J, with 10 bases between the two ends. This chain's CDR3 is CASSPSGRGNQPQHF. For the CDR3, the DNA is TGTGCCAGCTCACCATCGGGAAGGGGCAATCAGCCCCAGCATTTT.

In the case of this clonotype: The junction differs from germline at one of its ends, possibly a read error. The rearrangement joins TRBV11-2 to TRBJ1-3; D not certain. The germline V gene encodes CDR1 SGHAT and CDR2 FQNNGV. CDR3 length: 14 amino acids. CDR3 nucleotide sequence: TGTGCCAGCAGCTTAGCGCTCTCTGGAAACAACATATATTTT. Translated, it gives CASSLALSGNNIYF.

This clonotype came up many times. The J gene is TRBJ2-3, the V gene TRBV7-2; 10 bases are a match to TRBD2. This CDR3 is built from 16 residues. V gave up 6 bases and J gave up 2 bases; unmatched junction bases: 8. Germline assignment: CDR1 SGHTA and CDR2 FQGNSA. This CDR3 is CASSSLAGALTDTQYF. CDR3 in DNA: TGTGCCAGCAGTTCCCTAGCGGGGGCCCTCACAGATACGCAGTATTTT.

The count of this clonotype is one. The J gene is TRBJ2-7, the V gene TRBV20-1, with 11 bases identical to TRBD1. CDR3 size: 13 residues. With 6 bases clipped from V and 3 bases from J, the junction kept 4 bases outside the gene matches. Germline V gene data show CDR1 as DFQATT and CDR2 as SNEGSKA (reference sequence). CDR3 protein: CSARDRGYYEQYF. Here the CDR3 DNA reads TGCAGTGCAAGGGACAGGGGGTACTACGAGCAGTACTTC.

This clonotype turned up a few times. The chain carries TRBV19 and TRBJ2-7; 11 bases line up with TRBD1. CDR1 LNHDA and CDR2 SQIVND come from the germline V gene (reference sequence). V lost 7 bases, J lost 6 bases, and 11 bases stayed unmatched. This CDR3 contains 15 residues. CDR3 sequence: CASTAGQGAWGEQYF. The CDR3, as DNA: TGTGCCAGTACCGCAGGACAGGGGGCTTGGGGCGAGCAGTACTTC.

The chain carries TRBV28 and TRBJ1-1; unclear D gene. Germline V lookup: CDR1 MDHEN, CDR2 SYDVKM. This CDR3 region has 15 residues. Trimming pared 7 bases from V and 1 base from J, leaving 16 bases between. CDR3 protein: CASTPLGTANTEAFF. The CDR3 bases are TGTGCCAGCACCCCCCTCGGAACAGCGAACACTGAAGCTTTCTTT.